A selection of T cell receptor beta chains follows, all from one sample in a study of blood T cell repertoires in COVID-19. Produced via immunoSEQ multiplex PCR; TCRdb's table is partial and in-frame only. This table has about 230,000 clones, 81% appearing once. Sequencing used peripheral blood. The receptors stem from a woman at least 80 years old with acute or convalescent COVID-19. CDR3s include the opening cysteine and the closing phenylalanine or tryptophan. A D gene is named only where the DNA matches it firmly. Part of the rows lack a size; the others show once, few, many or a class for expanded clones.

clone size: once
V gene: TRBV3-1/TRBV3-2
J gene: TRBJ2-7
D gene: NA
CDR3 protein: CASSQEGGVRQLYEQYF
CDR3 DNA: TGTGCCAGCAGCCAAGAGGGTGGGGTTCGACAGCTCTACGAGCAGTACTTC

clone size: once
V gene: TRBV9
J gene: TRBJ2-5
D gene: TRBD2
CDR3 protein: CASSSEHPGLAGQETQYF
CDR3 DNA: TGTGCCAGCAGCTCTGAACATCCGGGACTAGCGGGGCAAGAGACCCAGTACTTC

clone size: NA
V gene: TRBV3-1/TRBV3-2
J gene: TRBJ2-7
D gene: NA
CDR3 protein: CASSQTEVQSGQYF
CDR3 DNA: TGTGCCAGCAGCCAGACGGAAGTACAGAGTGGGCAGTACTTC

clone size: NA
V gene: TRBV27
J gene: TRBJ2-3
D gene: TRBD2
CDR3 protein: CASSSLGGGGRAIDTQYF
CDR3 DNA: TGTGCCAGCAGTTCTCTGGGAGGTGGCGGGAGGGCCATAGATACGCAGTATTTT

clone size: NA
V gene: TRBV3-1/TRBV3-2
J gene: TRBJ1-6
D gene: TRBD1
CDR3 protein: CASSPQRGQGLNSPLHF
CDR3 DNA: TGTGCCAGCAGCCCGCAAAGGGGACAGGGGTTAAATTCACCCCTCCACTTT

clone size: NA
V gene: TRBV9
J gene: TRBJ2-7
D gene: NA
CDR3 protein: CASSVEEGRLPYEQYF
CDR3 DNA: TGTGCCAGCAGCGTAGAGGAGGGGCGCCTCCCCTACGAGCAGTACTTC

clone size: NA
V gene: TRBV6-5
J gene: TRBJ2-5
D gene: TRBD1
CDR3 protein: CASSQGAGETQYF
CDR3 DNA: TGTGCCAGCAGTCAGGGGGCTGGGGAGACCCAGTACTTC

clone size: NA
V gene: TRBV7-6
J gene: TRBJ2-1
D gene: TRBD1
CDR3 protein: CASSLEGDSSYNEQFF
CDR3 DNA: TGTGCCAGCAGCTTAGAAGGGGACAGCTCCTACAATGAGCAGTTCTTC

clone size: NA
V gene: TRBV30
J gene: TRBJ1-3
D gene: NA
CDR3 protein: CACRRAGNTIYF
CDR3 DNA: TGTGCCTGCAGGAGGGCTGGAAACACCATATATTTT

clone size: NA
V gene: TRBV11-2
J gene: TRBJ1-1
D gene: NA
CDR3 protein: CASTQIAEGDGAFF
CDR3 DNA: TGTGCCAGCACCCAAATCGCGGAAGGAGATGGAGCTTTCTTT

clone size: NA
V gene: TRBV5-1
J gene: TRBJ2-7
D gene: TRBD1
CDR3 protein: CASSFDRAYEQYF
CDR3 DNA: TGCGCCAGCAGCTTCGACAGGGCCTACGAGCAGTACTTC

clone size: few
V gene: TRBV18
J gene: TRBJ1-4
D gene: TRBD1
CDR3 protein: CASSPERGDRKLFF
CDR3 DNA: TGTGCCAGCTCACCGGAGAGAGGGGACAGAAAACTGTTTTTT

clone size: once
V gene: TRBV7-2
J gene: TRBJ2-3
D gene: TRBD2
CDR3 protein: CASSSGLAEGADTQYF
CDR3 DNA: TGTGCCAGCAGCTCGGGACTAGCGGAGGGGGCAGATACGCAGTATTTT

clone size: NA
V gene: TRBV7-2
J gene: TRBJ2-5
D gene: NA
CDR3 protein: CASSLGGFYQETQYF
CDR3 DNA: TGTGCCAGCAGCTTAGGCGGGTTCTATCAAGAGACCCAGTACTTC

clone size: NA
V gene: TRBV19
J gene: TRBJ2-5
D gene: NA
CDR3 protein: CASSIETGVGETQYF
CDR3 DNA: TGTGCCAGTAGTATAGAAACGGGGGTAGGGGAGACCCAGTACTTC

clone size: NA
V gene: TRBV3-1/TRBV3-2
J gene: TRBJ2-2
D gene: NA
CDR3 protein: CASSSPATGELFF
CDR3 DNA: TGTGCCAGCAGTTCCCCCGCGACCGGGGAGCTGTTTTTT

clone size: NA
V gene: TRBV18
J gene: TRBJ2-7
D gene: TRBD1
CDR3 protein: CASSSRPSGQGSEQYF
CDR3 DNA: TGTGCCAGCTCATCGCGTCCGTCGGGACAGGGTAGCGAGCAGTACTTC

clone size: once
V gene: TRBV4-1
J gene: TRBJ2-1
D gene: NA
CDR3 protein: CASSQEPGHSYNEQFF
CDR3 DNA: TGCGCCAGCAGCCAAGAACCGGGACATTCCTACAATGAGCAGTTCTTC